Listed below are T cell receptor beta chains from one sample, sequenced in a study of T cell repertoires in cytomegalovirus infection. TCRdb processed the reads anew with MiXCR; each CDR3 protein has one entry. Found here are around 530,000 distinct CDR3 sequences, 26% of them singletons; the top ten hold roughly 13%. The material sequenced was PBMCs. Every receptor here comes from a human donor in good health (CMV status not recorded). Some clones in this sample may be carry-over from other donors' samples. Both conserved end residues are part of each CDR3. D genes are given only for firm matches. Expanded clones are given a class, and other clones once, few, many or no size at all.

clone size | J gene | V gene | D gene | CDR3 DNA | CDR3 protein
many | TRBJ2-7 | TRBV7-2 | TRBD1 | TGTGCCAGCAGCTGGGTCGGACAGGGCGACTACGAGCAGTACTTC | CASSWVGQGDYEQYF
- | TRBJ1-1 | TRBV24-1 | TRBD1 | TGTGCCACCAGCGAATCAGGGGGACCGAACACTGAAGCTTTCTTT | CATSESGGPNTEAFF
once | TRBJ1-2 | TRBV20-1 | TRBD1 | TGCAGTGCGACCGCACCTATGGCCAACAGGGGTCATGGCTACACCTTC | CSATAPMANRGHGYTF
many | TRBJ2-1 | TRBV2 | TRBD2 | TGTGCCAGCAGTGGGACTAGCGATATTTACAATGAGCAGTTCTTC | CASSGTSDIYNEQFF
- | TRBJ1-1 | TRBV2 | - | TGTGCCAGCTTAAGGGCTTTCTTT | CASLRAFF
many | TRBJ2-3 | TRBV7-2 | - | TGTGCCAGCAGCCCCCGAGCAAGAGGGAGCGGCGATACGCAGTATTTT | CASSPRARGSGDTQYF
many | TRBJ2-3 | TRBV7-2 | - | TGTGCCAGCACCTCTTCGGCGCCCACAGATACGCAGTATTTT | CASTSSAPTDTQYF
many | TRBJ1-1 | TRBV6-2/TRBV6-3 | - | TGTGCCAGCAGTTACTTGACGGATATGAACACTGAAGCTTTCTTT | CASSYLTDMNTEAFF
- | TRBJ2-2 | TRBV11-2 | TRBD2 | TGTGCCAGCAGCTCAGGGACTAGTCCCGGGGAGCTGTTTTTT | CASSSGTSPGELFF
- | TRBJ2-7 | TRBV9 | - | TGTGCCAGCAGCGTAGAAGCGGTCCAGCCTTACGAGCAGTACTTC | CASSVEAVQPYEQYF
- | TRBJ2-1 | TRBV15 | TRBD2 | TGTGCCACCAGCAGAGCTAGCGGGAGGGCCAATTATGAGCAGTTCTTC | CATSRASGRANYEQFF
- | TRBJ2-7 | TRBV4-3 | - | TGCGCCAGCAGCCAAGACACCTATTCCTACGAGCAGTACTTC | CASSQDTYSYEQYF
many | TRBJ2-3 | TRBV7-2 | - | TGTGCCAGCAGCTTGATCGGGGTAACAGATACGCAGTATTTT | CASSLIGVTDTQYF
- | TRBJ2-1 | TRBV12-3/TRBV12-4 | TRBD2 | TGTGCCAGCAGGGCTAGTCCCACTAGCGGCTACAATGAGCAGTTCTTC | CASRASPTSGYNEQFF
- | TRBJ1-1 | TRBV30 | - | TGTGCCTGGAGTGTAGGGCCGAACACTGAAGCTTTCTTT | CAWSVGPNTEAFF
- | TRBJ1-1 | TRBV15 | TRBD1 | TGTGCCACCAGCAGAGTTAGTGGCTTGGGACAGACTGAAGCTTTCTTT | CATSRVSGLGQTEAFF
many | TRBJ2-1 | TRBV7-9 | TRBD2 | TGTGCCAGCAGCTTCAAGAGGACTAGCTCCTACAATGAGCAGTTCTTC | CASSFKRTSSYNEQFF
- | TRBJ2-5 | TRBV7-2 | - | TGTGCCAGCAGCCCCCCGGGCATCGCCCGGCAGACCCAGTACTTC | CASSPPGIARQTQYF
- | TRBJ1-1 | TRBV7-3 | - | TGTGCCAGCAGCTTCGGGCACAGCCAAGAAGCTTTCTTT | CASSFGHSQEAFF
- | TRBJ2-7 | TRBV6-1 | - | TGTGCCAGCAGAACTCGGGGGTCGTTCTACGAGCAGTACTTC | CASRTRGSFYEQYF